This is a list of T cell receptor beta chains from one sample in a study of CD8+ T cells in alopecia areata. TCRdb's copy holds only in-frame clones and misses some; the assay was immunoSEQ multiplex PCR. The top ten clones hold 25% of a sample with about 140,000 clones, 75% to 85% of them seen once. The input for sequencing was CD8+ T cells sorted from blood, taken at week 4, from a patient treated with tofacitinib. These receptors all come from a human donor with alopecia areata. Each CDR3 is given with its conserved first and last residue. A D gene is named only where the DNA matches it firmly. Where a row states a size, it is once, few, many or the class of an expanded clone; other rows omit it.

size: -
V: TRBV5-1
J: TRBJ2-1
D: TRBD1
CDR3: CASSLGQGRDEQFF
DNA: TGCGCCAGCAGCTTGGGACAGGGTCGCGATGAGCAGTTCTTC

size: -
V: TRBV2
J: TRBJ2-7
D: -
CDR3: CASSSGLGSRGEQYF
DNA: TGTGCCAGCAGTTCGGGACTGGGATCCCGAGGCGAGCAGTACTTC

size: -
V: TRBV7-2
J: TRBJ2-7
D: -
CDR3: CASSLDTDGEQYF
DNA: TGTGCCAGCAGCTTAGATACCGACGGCGAGCAGTACTTC

size: -
V: TRBV7-9
J: TRBJ2-1
D: TRBD2
CDR3: CASSDRSERGLDNEQFF
DNA: TGTGCCAGCAGCGACCGATCCGAGCGGGGGCTGGACAATGAGCAGTTCTTC

size: -
V: TRBV27
J: TRBJ2-7
D: -
CDR3: CASSFIQTPAYEQYF
DNA: TGTGCCAGCAGTTTCATCCAGACACCCGCCTACGAGCAGTACTTC

size: -
V: TRBV7-2
J: TRBJ2-3
D: TRBD2
CDR3: CASSLGTSGGRGDTQYF
DNA: TGTGCCAGCAGCTTGGGGACTAGCGGGGGCCGGGGAGATACGCAGTATTTT

size: -
V: TRBV7-9
J: TRBJ1-4
D: -
CDR3: CASSHDREKLFF
DNA: TGTGCCAGCAGCCACGACAGGGAAAAACTGTTTTTT

size: -
V: TRBV5-6
J: TRBJ2-7
D: -
CDR3: CASSLGNPYEQYF
DNA: TGTGCCAGCAGCTTGGGTAACCCCTACGAGCAGTACTTC

size: -
V: TRBV14
J: TRBJ2-2
D: -
CDR3: CASSQDERHTGELFF
DNA: TGTGCCAGCAGCCAAGATGAGCGGCACACCGGGGAGCTGTTTTTT

size: few
V: TRBV13
J: TRBJ2-7
D: -
CDR3: CASSFRASSYEQYF
DNA: TGTGCCAGCAGCTTCAGGGCGAGCTCCTACGAGCAGTACTTC

size: -
V: TRBV19
J: TRBJ1-5
D: TRBD1
CDR3: CASSTFGQGDQPQHF
DNA: TGTGCCAGTAGTACTTTCGGACAGGGCGATCAGCCCCAGCATTTT

size: -
V: TRBV13
J: TRBJ2-5
D: -
CDR3: CASSSRDGQETQYF
DNA: TGTGCCAGCAGCTCGCGGGACGGACAAGAGACCCAGTACTTC

size: -
V: TRBV4-2
J: TRBJ1-2
D: TRBD1
CDR3: CASSQQGAAGYTF
DNA: TGTGCCAGCAGCCAACAGGGGGCGGCCGGCTACACCTTC

size: -
V: TRBV2
J: TRBJ2-3
D: -
CDR3: CASSEGDRVTDTQYF
DNA: TGTGCCAGCAGTGAAGGTGACAGAGTCACAGATACGCAGTATTTT

size: -
V: TRBV7-6
J: TRBJ1-3
D: -
CDR3: CASSSGPGNTIYF
DNA: TGTGCCAGCAGCTCCGGACCGGGAAACACCATATATTTT

size: once
V: TRBV7-9
J: TRBJ1-1
D: -
CDR3: CASSLGDLLGFF
DNA: TGTGCCAGCAGCTTAGGGGACCTATTGGGTTTCTTT